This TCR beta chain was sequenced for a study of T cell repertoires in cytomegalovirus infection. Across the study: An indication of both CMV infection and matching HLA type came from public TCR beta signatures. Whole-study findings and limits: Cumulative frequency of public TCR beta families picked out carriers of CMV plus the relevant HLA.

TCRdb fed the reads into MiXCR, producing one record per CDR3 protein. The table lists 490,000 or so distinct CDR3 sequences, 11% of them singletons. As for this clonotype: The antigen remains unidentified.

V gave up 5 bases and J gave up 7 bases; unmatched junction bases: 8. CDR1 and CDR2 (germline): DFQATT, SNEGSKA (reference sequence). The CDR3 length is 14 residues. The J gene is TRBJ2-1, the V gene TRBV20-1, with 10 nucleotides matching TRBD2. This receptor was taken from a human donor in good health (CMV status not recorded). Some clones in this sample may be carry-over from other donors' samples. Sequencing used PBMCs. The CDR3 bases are TGCAGTGCTGCCCTAGCGGGAGACTTGAATGAGCAGTTCTTC. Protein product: CSAALAGDLNEQFF.